These 26 T cell receptor beta chains were all obtained from the same sample, sequenced in a study of blood T cell repertoires in COVID-19. Using immunoSEQ multiplex PCR, the repertoire was profiled, and TCRdb retains in-frame clones only, with some absent. The profile shows approximately 150,000 clones, 81% of them singletons. Sequenced sample: peripheral blood. The receptors stem from a man in his 60s with active or convalescent COVID-19.

This clone was seen many times. The chain recombines TRBV23-1 with TRBJ2-4; D gene unclear. TRBV23-1 qualifies as an ORF whose function is uncertain. The CDR3 sequence is 15 residues long. V was pared by 0 bases and J by 4 bases, with 10 bases between. The CDR3 loop is CASSQSTHLKNIQYF. The CDR3 region has the DNA TGCGCCAGCAGTCAATCCACCCACCTAAAAAACATTCAGTACTTC.

This chain joins TRBV21-1 and TRBJ2-2; TRBD2 was called by the table and not checked on the DNA. TRBV21-1 is a pseudogene locus. CDR3 length: 18 amino acids. The chain's CDR3 is CASSKAGRMSGSTGELFF. CDR3 nucleotide sequence: TGTGCCAGCAGCAAGGCTGGGCGGATGAGCGGGAGCACCGGGGAGCTGTTTTTT.

The rearrangement uses TRBV5-4 and TRBJ2-2; TRBD1 matches 9 bases. This CDR3 contains 18 residues. The V gene end was trimmed by 0 bases and the J gene end by 0 bases; junction bases not matched to a gene: 6. Germline-derived CDR1 and CDR2 are SGHNT and YYREEE (reference sequence). Here the CDR3 DNA reads TGTGCCAGCAGCTTGGGGGACAGGGCTTACGCGAACACCGGGGAGCTGTTTTTT. This gives the protein CASSLGDRAYANTGELFF.

This chain links TRBV9 with TRBJ2-4; no clear D. The length of the CDR3 is 15 residues. V lost 3 bases, J lost 0 bases, and 10 bases lay in between. Germline V gene sequence: CDR1 SGDLS, CDR2 YYNGEE. CDR3 in DNA: TGTGCCAGCAGCGAACAGAGAGTAGCCAAAAACATTCAGTACTTC. The encoded protein is CASSEQRVAKNIQYF.

This chain uses TRBV7-9 with TRBJ2-1; 8 bases line up with TRBD2. V lost 7 bases and J lost 0; bases outside the gene matches: 11. The CDR3 consists of 17 residues. From germline, CDR1 is SEHNR and CDR2 FQNEAQ (reference sequence). The CDR3 is CASILGLAGSSYNEQFF. The CDR3 coding sequence is TGTGCCAGCATCTTGGGGCTAGCGGGCAGCTCCTACAATGAGCAGTTCTTC.

The V call is TRBV7-9, the J call TRBJ2-2; no definite D call. V was clipped by 3 bases and J by 4 bases, with 12 bases between them. Per germline, CDR1 SEHNR and CDR2 FQNEAQ (reference sequence). The CDR3 loop spans 15 amino acids. CDR3 sequence: CASSFADRSTGELFF. The CDR3 DNA is TGTGCCAGCAGCTTTGCCGATCGGAGCACCGGGGAGCTGTTTTTT.

This clone was detected only once. The gene calls are TRBV7-3 and TRBJ2-2; tentatively, D is TRBD2 (5 bases). The CDR3 totals 16 residues. The germline V and J ends were trimmed by 5 bases and 2 bases, with 15 bases remaining between them. Germline values: CDR1 SGHTA, CDR2 FQGTGA. In DNA, the CDR3 is TGTGCCAGCAGCCTTTCCTCCGGAGGTAACACCGGGGAGCTGTTTTTT. It translates to CASSLSSGGNTGELFF.

This clone was counted a few times. This sample includes further DNA sequences coding for the same CDR3. The chain combines TRBV10-2 with TRBJ1-2; weak D call: TRBD1 (5 bases). Germline CDR1 reads WSHSY; CDR2 reads SAAADI. The V gene lost 7 bases and the J gene lost 3 bases, with 9 bases spanning the gap. The CDR3 spans 12 residues. The CDR3 reads CASMRDDYGYTF. CDR3 DNA sequence: TGCGCCAGCATGCGGGACGACTATGGCTACACCTTC.

V gene TRBV12-5 combines with J gene TRBJ2-3; D may be TRBD2 (6 bases). Germline CDR1 LGHNT, CDR2 FRNRAP. The CDR3 sequence is 14 residues long. The V and J ends lost 7 bases and 1 base respectively, with 12 bases between them. CDR3 sequence (DNA): TGTGCTAGTGCCATGGGGGGTGGCACAGATACGCAGTATTTT. Encoded protein: CASAMGGGTDTQYF. Based on the CDR3 plus reference TRBV12-5 and TRBJ2-3, the full variable domain is DARVTQTPRHKVTEMGQEVTMRCQPILGHNTVFWYRQTMMQGLELLAYFRNRAPLDDSGMPKDRFSAEMPDATLATLKIQPSEPRDSAVYFCASAMGGGTDTQYFGPGTRLTVL.

J is TRBJ2-1 and V is TRBV11-3, with 7 bases aligning to TRBD1. After removal of 4 bases from V and 3 bases from J, the junction contained 6 bases not matched to a gene. CDR1 SGHNT and CDR2 YENEEA come from the germline V gene. This CDR3 comprises 15 residues. CDR3 coding DNA: TGTGCCAGCAGCTCTTTCCGGGACAGCTACAATGAGCAGTTCTTC. Amino acid sequence: CASSSFRDSYNEQFF.

The CDR3 loop reads CAGGQGDYGYTF. The CDR3 DNA reads TGTGCCGGCGGACAGGGGGACTATGGCTACACCTTC. V gene TRBV2 combines with J gene TRBJ1-2; TRBD1 agrees at 10 bases. Germline V gene lookup returns CDR1 SNHLY and CDR2 FYNNEI. This CDR3 contains 12 residues. Trimming at V came to 11 bases and at J to 3 bases, leaving 3 bases not matched to a gene.

Here the CDR3 DNA reads TGCAGCAGCGGGGCAGGGGAGGATGGCTACACCTTC. This sequence encodes CSSGAGEDGYTF. The V and J genes are TRBV29-1 and TRBJ1-2, with D tentatively TRBD1 (6 bases). Trimming shortened V by 8 bases and J by 6 bases, and 16 bases separated the two germline ends. The CDR3 extends over 12 amino acids. Germline values: CDR1 SQVTM, CDR2 ANQGSEA.

The chain carries TRBV4-1 and TRBJ1-5; the match to TRBD1 covers 8 bases. CDR1 and CDR2 from the germline V gene are MGHRA and YSYEKL. With 1 base clipped from V and 5 bases from J, the junction kept 4 bases outside the gene matches. The CDR3 is 15 amino acids. CDR3 sequence reads: CASSQGQGADQPQHF. The CDR3 region has the DNA TGCGCCAGCAGCCAAGGTCAGGGGGCAGATCAGCCCCAGCATTTT.

This rearrangement joins TRBV4-2 to TRBJ1-4; D is ambiguous. Trimming cost V 0 bases and J 0 bases, with 11 bases left between them. CDR3 length: 17 amino acids. The V gene's germline CDR1 is LGHNA and CDR2 YNFKEQ. The DNA of the CDR3 is TGTGCCAGCAGCCAAGAGACGAGGGTATCAACTAATGAAAAACTGTTTTTT. This codes for CASSQETRVSTNEKLFF.

J is TRBJ1-4 and V is TRBV11-2; possibly TRBD1 for D (6 bases). This CDR3 comprises 15 residues. V shed 5 bases and J shed 8 bases, with 18 bases lying between them. Germline V lookup: CDR1 SGHAT, CDR2 FQNNGV. CDR3 region: CASSPRGIREEKLFF. The CDR3 DNA sequence: TGTGCCAGCAGCCCAAGGGGGATAAGGGAAGAAAAACTGTTTTTT.

CDR3 region: CASRKEGGSGEKLFF. In nucleotides, the CDR3 is TGTGCCAGCAGGAAAGAAGGGGGTTCGGGGGAAAAACTGTTTTTT. The chain employs TRBV27 and TRBJ1-4; maybe TRBD1 (6 bases). Germline-derived CDR1 and CDR2 are MNHEY and SMNVEV (reference sequence). This CDR3 comprises 15 residues. Trimming stripped 6 bases from V and 8 bases from J, with 19 bases between.

V and J are TRBV12-3 or TRBV12-4 and TRBJ1-6, with D hard to call. The CDR3 runs to 11 residues. Trimming took 6 bases from V and 8 from J, leaving 5 bases between them. The CDR3 DNA sequence: TGTGCCAGCAGGGCGGATTCACCCCTCCACTTT. As protein: CASRADSPLHF.

J is TRBJ1-4 and V is TRBV5-1; D is uncertain. CDR3 size: 16 residues. Germline V gene lookup returns CDR1 SGHRS and CDR2 YFSETQ. V gave up 0 bases and J gave up 4 bases, with 13 bases separating them. CDR3 protein: CASSLANPSNNEKLFF. Here the CDR3 DNA reads TGCGCCAGCAGCTTGGCCAACCCCAGTAATAATGAAAAACTGTTTTTT.

The gene calls are TRBV19 and TRBJ2-1, with TRBD1 identical over 7 bases. CDR1 is LNHDA, CDR2 SQIVND, per germline (reference sequence). V shed 0 bases, J shed 8 bases, and the junction held 4 bases outside the gene matches. The CDR3 has 14 residues. CDR3 sequence reads: CASSIDTGDDEQFF. The CDR3 DNA sequence: TGTGCCAGTAGTATAGATACAGGGGACGATGAGCAGTTCTTC.

Here the CDR3 DNA reads TGCGCCAGCAGCTGGGGGGACCGACCAGTTACCTACGAGCAGTACTTC. As protein: CASSWGDRPVTYEQYF. The rearrangement uses TRBV5-1 and TRBJ2-7; TRBD2 might be the D (6 bases). The CDR3 covers 16 residues. Deletions cut 3 bases from V and 2 bases from J, with 18 bases between. Germline V CDR1 and CDR2: SGHRS, YFSETQ.

The chain carries TRBV5-4 and TRBJ2-5, with D possibly matching TRBD2 (6 bases). The ends were cut back, 6 bases at V and 5 bases at J, with 23 bases in the middle. The CDR3 has 16 amino acids. Germline CDR1 is SGHNT and CDR2 is YYREEE (reference sequence). The CDR3 DNA is TGTGCCAGCAAAAACCGGGCGGAGGGATTCGGGGAGACCCAGTACTTC. Translation: CASKNRAEGFGETQYF.

The chain recombines TRBV7-7 with TRBJ2-5; the match to TRBD2 covers 9 bases. This CDR3 region has 14 residues. Unmatched junction bases numbered 3, after V lost 3 bases and J lost 4 bases. Germline loops: CDR1 SSHAT, CDR2 FNYEAQ (reference sequence). The CDR3 DNA follows: TGTGCCAGCAGCTTGGGGACTAGCATAGAGACCCAGTACTTC. This encodes CASSLGTSIETQYF.

The rearrangement links TRBV11-2 to TRBJ1-4; 7 bases map to TRBD1. Germline V gene lookup returns CDR1 SGHAT and CDR2 FQNNGV. V was pared by 5 bases and J by 4 bases, with 10 bases of the junction left unmatched. There are 16 residues in the CDR3. The CDR3, as DNA: TGTGCCAGCAGCATAGGGCAGGGGGTGATTAATGAAAAACTGTTTTTT. Protein product: CASSIGQGVINEKLFF.

The chain carries TRBV6-6 and TRBJ2-1; a weak D match, TRBD2 (7 bases). The CDR3 spans 16 residues. Looked up from germline, CDR1 is MNHNY and CDR2 is SVGAGI (reference sequence). V was clipped by 5 bases and J by 4 bases, with 18 bases between them. The CDR3 is CASSVNRGGGYNEQFF. The CDR3 DNA is TGTGCCAGCAGTGTGAATAGGGGAGGGGGTTACAATGAGCAGTTCTTC.

J is TRBJ2-5 and V is TRBV5-1; 9 nucleotides match TRBD1. Germline CDR1 is SGHRS and CDR2 is YFSETQ. V dropped 4 bases and J dropped 5; count of bases not matched to a gene: 9. The CDR3 is made up of 15 amino acids. The CDR3 reads CASSRTGGAGETQYF. The CDR3 DNA reads as TGCGCCAGCAGCCGAACAGGGGGCGCGGGGGAGACCCAGTACTTC.

The gene calls are TRBV19 and TRBJ1-2; maybe TRBD1 (5 bases). The germline V gene encodes CDR1 LNHDA and CDR2 SQIVND (reference sequence). The CDR3 runs to 15 residues. The V end was cut by 4 bases, the J end by 6 bases, with 18 bases between. CDR3 loop: CASSTQNTGLNGYTF. As DNA, the CDR3 is TGTGCCAGTAGTACCCAGAACACGGGACTGAATGGCTACACCTTC.